This TCR beta chain originates from a study of blood T cell repertoires in COVID-19. Study details: Sites across the United States, Italy and Spain contributed samples from acute and convalescent COVID-19.

Produced via immunoSEQ multiplex PCR; TCRdb's table is partial and in-frame only. This sample carries about 190,000 clones, roughly four fifths of them seen once, and the ten largest clones take approximately 15%. V lost 0 bases to trimming and J lost 5 bases, with 11 bases between them. The CDR3 is 15 residues long. CDR1 LGHDT and CDR2 YNNKEL come from the germline V gene (reference sequence). The receptor's source is a man aged 25 to 40 with active or convalescent COVID-19. V usage is TRBV3-1 (or the pseudogene TRBV3-2) and J usage is TRBJ1-5; D may be TRBD1 (6 bases). Input material: peripheral blood. CDR3 bases: TGTGCCAGCAGCCAAGAGCCAGGGGCGCATCAGCCCCAGCATTTT. It yields the protein CASSQEPGAHQPQHF.